These T cell receptor beta chains were read from a single sample in a study of cytomegalovirus exposure and HLA in healthy donors. Only in-frame clones appear in the TCRdb table, and some are missing; sequencing was by immunoSEQ multiplex PCR. The sample has approximately 190,000 clones; approximately 88% are singletons. Material for sequencing was PBMCs. All receptors come from a woman in her fifties or sixties in good health and CMV-seropositive. The CDR3 runs from the conserved cysteine through the conserved F or W. A D gene is named only where the DNA matches it firmly. The size field is filled for only some rows; it gives once, few, many or a size class.

D gene: TRBD1
V gene: TRBV29-1
CDR3 length: 13
J gene: TRBJ2-7
clone size: .
CDR3 protein: CSVGTGSGYEQYF
CDR3 DNA: TGCAGCGTTGGGACAGGGAGTGGCTACGAGCAGTACTTC

D gene: TRBD1
V gene: TRBV6-6
CDR3 length: 15
J gene: TRBJ1-1
clone size: .
CDR3 protein: CASSTRGLGDTEAFF
CDR3 DNA: TGTGCCAGCAGTACCAGGGGGTTGGGGGACACTGAAGCTTTCTTT

D gene: TRBD1
V gene: TRBV7-2
CDR3 length: 16
J gene: TRBJ1-4
clone size: .
CDR3 protein: CASSLLGDRFGEKLFF
CDR3 DNA: TGTGCCAGCAGCTTATTAGGGGACAGGTTTGGTGAAAAACTGTTTTTT

D gene: .
V gene: TRBV6-5
CDR3 length: 16
J gene: TRBJ1-6
clone size: .
CDR3 protein: CASSWEGSSYNSPLHF
CDR3 DNA: TGTGCCAGCAGTTGGGAGGGGAGCTCCTATAATTCACCCCTCCACTTT

D gene: TRBD1
V gene: TRBV6-5
CDR3 length: 15
J gene: TRBJ2-1
clone size: .
CDR3 protein: CASSVVGQGNGEQFF
CDR3 DNA: TGTGCCAGCAGTGTAGTGGGACAGGGAAACGGGGAGCAGTTCTTC

D gene: TRBD2
V gene: TRBV27
CDR3 length: 15
J gene: TRBJ2-5
clone size: .
CDR3 protein: CASSLKRLAGETQYF
CDR3 DNA: TGTGCCAGCAGTTTAAAACGGCTAGCGGGCGAGACCCAGTACTTC

D gene: .
V gene: TRBV11-2
CDR3 length: 19
J gene: TRBJ2-1
clone size: .
CDR3 protein: CASSLVAGALDSFYNEQFF
CDR3 DNA: TGTGCCAGCAGCTTAGTTGCGGGGGCCCTTGATAGTTTCTACAATGAGCAGTTCTTC

D gene: TRBD1
V gene: TRBV5-1
CDR3 length: 14
J gene: TRBJ1-5
clone size: .
CDR3 protein: CASSRRQGGQPQHF
CDR3 DNA: TGCGCCAGCAGCAGGAGACAGGGAGGTCAGCCCCAGCATTTT

D gene: TRBD2
V gene: TRBV7-3
CDR3 length: 15
J gene: TRBJ2-7
clone size: .
CDR3 protein: CASSLFGTNSDEQYF
CDR3 DNA: TGTGCCAGCAGCCTTTTCGGGACTAACTCTGACGAGCAGTACTTC

D gene: TRBD2
V gene: TRBV11-1
CDR3 length: 16
J gene: TRBJ2-3
clone size: .
CDR3 protein: CASSRLAGARTDTQYF
CDR3 DNA: TGTGCCAGCAGCAGATTAGCGGGGGCCCGGACAGATACGCAGTATTTT

D gene: .
V gene: TRBV6-5
CDR3 length: 13
J gene: TRBJ1-2
clone size: .
CDR3 protein: CASSRGGDYGYTF
CDR3 DNA: TGTGCCAGCAGTAGGGGGGGGGACTATGGCTACACCTTC

D gene: TRBD2
V gene: TRBV9
CDR3 length: 16
J gene: TRBJ2-3
clone size: .
CDR3 protein: CASSGWTSGYDPHLYF
CDR3 DNA: TGTGCCAGCAGCGGATGGACTAGCGGCTATGACCCTCACCTGTATTTT

D gene: .
V gene: TRBV2
CDR3 length: 12
J gene: TRBJ2-7
clone size: .
CDR3 protein: CASRTDSYEQYF
CDR3 DNA: TGTGCCAGCAGGACAGACTCCTACGAGCAGTACTTC

D gene: TRBD2
V gene: TRBV6-5
CDR3 length: 15
J gene: TRBJ2-2
clone size: few
CDR3 protein: CASRFPSGGTGELFF
CDR3 DNA: TGTGCCAGCAGGTTTCCTAGCGGGGGGACCGGGGAGCTGTTTTTT

D gene: .
V gene: TRBV7-9
CDR3 length: 15
J gene: TRBJ1-1
clone size: .
CDR3 protein: CASSQDTGIGTEAFF
CDR3 DNA: TGTGCCAGCAGCCAAGATACAGGGATCGGCACTGAAGCTTTCTTT

D gene: TRBD1
V gene: TRBV9
CDR3 length: 16
J gene: TRBJ2-5
clone size: .
CDR3 protein: CASSPTPRTGQETQYF
CDR3 DNA: TGTGCCAGCAGCCCAACCCCGAGGACAGGCCAAGAGACCCAGTACTTC

D gene: .
V gene: TRBV2
CDR3 length: 16
J gene: TRBJ2-3
clone size: .
CDR3 protein: CASSYPAGATTDTQYF
CDR3 DNA: TGTGCCAGCAGTTATCCGGCGGGGGCTACCACAGATACGCAGTATTTT

D gene: TRBD1
V gene: TRBV27
CDR3 length: 15
J gene: TRBJ1-5
clone size: .
CDR3 protein: CASSPGTGGFQPQHF
CDR3 DNA: TGTGCCAGCAGTCCCGGGACAGGGGGCTTTCAGCCCCAGCATTTT

D gene: .
V gene: TRBV5-4
CDR3 length: 15
J gene: TRBJ2-2
clone size: .
CDR3 protein: CASSFRGADTGELFF
CDR3 DNA: TGTGCCAGCAGCTTTCGGGGGGCTGACACCGGGGAGCTGTTTTTT

D gene: TRBD2
V gene: TRBV2
CDR3 length: 14
J gene: TRBJ2-5
clone size: .
CDR3 protein: CASYGGGQGETQYF
CDR3 DNA: TGTGCCAGCTACGGGGGGGGTCAGGGAGAGACCCAGTACTTC

D gene: .
V gene: TRBV6-1
CDR3 length: 11
J gene: TRBJ1-1
clone size: few
CDR3 protein: CASSSVAEAFF
CDR3 DNA: TGTGCCAGCTCGTCCGTAGCTGAAGCTTTCTTT

D gene: .
V gene: TRBV11-2
CDR3 length: 16
J gene: TRBJ1-6
clone size: .
CDR3 protein: CASSLENAKNNSPLHF
CDR3 DNA: TGTGCCAGCAGCTTAGAAAATGCGAAGAATAATTCACCCCTCCACTTT

D gene: TRBD2
V gene: TRBV7-2
CDR3 length: 16
J gene: TRBJ2-1
clone size: once
CDR3 protein: CASSSHLAGTYNEQFF
CDR3 DNA: TGTGCCAGCAGCTCCCATCTAGCGGGGACGTACAATGAGCAGTTCTTC

D gene: TRBD1
V gene: TRBV2
CDR3 length: 12
J gene: TRBJ2-3
clone size: .
CDR3 protein: CASSQGADTQYF
CDR3 DNA: TGTGCCAGCAGCCAGGGGGCAGATACGCAGTATTTT

D gene: .
V gene: TRBV20-1
CDR3 length: 11
J gene: TRBJ2-3
clone size: .
CDR3 protein: CSASLLGTQYF
CDR3 DNA: TGCAGTGCTAGCCTCCTTGGCACGCAGTATTTT

D gene: .
V gene: TRBV7-2
CDR3 length: 15
J gene: TRBJ2-7
clone size: .
CDR3 protein: CASSPSGLGGYEQYF
CDR3 DNA: TGTGCCAGCAGCCCCTCGGGACTGGGTGGATACGAGCAGTACTTC

D gene: TRBD1
V gene: TRBV5-1
CDR3 length: 15
J gene: TRBJ1-1
clone size: .
CDR3 protein: CASSSEGTGSTEAFF
CDR3 DNA: TGCGCCAGCAGCTCGGAGGGGACAGGTTCCACTGAAGCTTTCTTT

D gene: .
V gene: TRBV28
CDR3 length: 15
J gene: TRBJ1-1
clone size: .
CDR3 protein: CASSLWDTAVTEAFF
CDR3 DNA: TGTGCCAGCAGTTTATGGGACACCGCGGTTACTGAAGCTTTCTTT

D gene: TRBD2
V gene: TRBV9
CDR3 length: 17
J gene: TRBJ2-3
clone size: .
CDR3 protein: CASSATGLAGGRNTQYF
CDR3 DNA: TGTGCCAGCAGCGCCACTGGACTAGCGGGGGGGCGTAATACGCAGTATTTT

D gene: .
V gene: TRBV6-1
CDR3 length: 14
J gene: TRBJ2-5
clone size: .
CDR3 protein: CASSDQGPEGTQYF
CDR3 DNA: TGTGCCAGTTCAGATCAGGGGCCTGAGGGGACCCAGTACTTC

D gene: .
V gene: TRBV28
CDR3 length: 16
J gene: TRBJ1-2
clone size: .
CDR3 protein: CASSSIRRQGYYGYTF
CDR3 DNA: TGTGCCAGCAGTTCTATTCGGCGCCAGGGGTACTATGGCTACACCTTC

D gene: .
V gene: TRBV10-3
CDR3 length: 14
J gene: TRBJ2-1
clone size: .
CDR3 protein: CAISDRGANNEQFF
CDR3 DNA: TGTGCCATCAGTGACAGGGGAGCGAACAATGAGCAGTTCTTC

D gene: TRBD2
V gene: TRBV2
CDR3 length: 15
J gene: TRBJ2-3
clone size: .
CDR3 protein: CASSEIGGKEDTQYF
CDR3 DNA: TGTGCCAGCAGTGAGATCGGGGGGAAGGAAGATACGCAGTATTTT

D gene: TRBD1
V gene: TRBV12-5
CDR3 length: 17
J gene: TRBJ1-2
clone size: .
CDR3 protein: CASGAGRTGGISYGYTF
CDR3 DNA: TGTGCTAGTGGTGCCGGACGAACAGGGGGAATTAGCTATGGCTACACCTTC

D gene: .
V gene: TRBV5-4
CDR3 length: 14
J gene: TRBJ1-2
clone size: .
CDR3 protein: CASRDLTENYGYTF
CDR3 DNA: TGTGCCAGCAGGGACCTGACAGAAAACTATGGCTACACCTTC

D gene: .
V gene: TRBV9
CDR3 length: 15
J gene: TRBJ1-6
clone size: .
CDR3 protein: CASSVARDTYSPLHF
CDR3 DNA: TGTGCCAGCAGCGTAGCACGGGACACCTATTCACCCCTCCACTTT

D gene: TRBD2
V gene: TRBV4-1
CDR3 length: 16
J gene: TRBJ2-3
clone size: .
CDR3 protein: CASSHILAGGADTQYF
CDR3 DNA: TGCGCCAGCAGCCATATACTAGCGGGGGGAGCAGATACGCAGTATTTT

D gene: TRBD1
V gene: TRBV6-5
CDR3 length: 14
J gene: TRBJ2-1
clone size: once
CDR3 protein: CASRGGQAYNEQFF
CDR3 DNA: TGTGCCAGCAGGGGGGGACAGGCCTACAATGAGCAGTTCTTC

D gene: TRBD1
V gene: TRBV6-4
CDR3 length: 14
J gene: TRBJ2-7
clone size: .
CDR3 protein: CALQGTGFSYEQYF
CDR3 DNA: TGTGCCCTTCAGGGGACAGGGTTCTCCTACGAGCAGTACTTC